Listed below are T cell receptor beta chains from one sample, sequenced in a study of blood T cell repertoires in COVID-19. Clones were sequenced by immunoSEQ multiplex PCR, and TCRdb holds only the in-frame ones, with some missing. The table includes 81,000 or so clones, 85% detected once. Sequencing used peripheral blood. The source of these receptors is a woman between 65 and 79 years old with active or convalescent COVID-19. Each CDR3 is given with its conserved first and last residue. Fields, in order: V gene, D gene, clone size, J gene, CDR3 protein, CDR3 DNA. The D gene is left open where the match is weak. Rows give clone size only sometimes, using once, few, many, or a class for an expanded clone.

V gene: TRBV15; D gene: TRBD1; clone size: .; J gene: TRBJ1-1; CDR3 protein: CATSRGQGIAMNTEAFF; CDR3 DNA: TGTGCCACCAGCAGAGGACAGGGGATAGCCATGAACACTGAAGCTTTCTTT
V gene: TRBV27; D gene: TRBD1; clone size: .; J gene: TRBJ1-1; CDR3 protein: CASSHRDRVNTEAFF; CDR3 DNA: TGTGCCAGCAGTCACAGGGACAGGGTGAACACTGAAGCTTTCTTT
V gene: TRBV2; D gene: TRBD1; clone size: .; J gene: TRBJ1-2; CDR3 protein: CASSPGQGAPVYGYTF; CDR3 DNA: TGTGCCAGCAGTCCGGGACAGGGGGCGCCGGTCTATGGCTACACCTTC
V gene: TRBV12-3/TRBV12-4; D gene: .; clone size: few; J gene: TRBJ1-1; CDR3 protein: CASSLGPNTEAFF; CDR3 DNA: TGTGCCAGCAGTTTGGGGCCAAACACTGAAGCTTTCTTT
V gene: TRBV10-3; D gene: TRBD2; clone size: once; J gene: TRBJ2-1; CDR3 protein: CASRDYHTYNEQFF; CDR3 DNA: TGTGCCAGCCGGGACTACCACACCTACAATGAGCAGTTCTTC
V gene: TRBV11-2; D gene: .; clone size: .; J gene: TRBJ1-4; CDR3 protein: CASSLARSVSANEKLFF; CDR3 DNA: TGTGCCAGCAGCTTAGCTCGGAGTGTCTCGGCTAATGAAAAACTGTTTTTT
V gene: TRBV2; D gene: TRBD1; clone size: .; J gene: TRBJ1-1; CDR3 protein: CARLERQGASEAFF; CDR3 DNA: TGTGCCAGGCTAGAAAGGCAGGGGGCCTCTGAAGCTTTCTTT
V gene: TRBV4-1; D gene: .; clone size: .; J gene: TRBJ2-3; CDR3 protein: CASSQVLVADTQYF; CDR3 DNA: TGCGCCAGCAGCCAAGTCCTAGTGGCAGATACGCAGTATTTT
V gene: TRBV18; D gene: TRBD1; clone size: .; J gene: TRBJ2-7; CDR3 protein: CASSQNQGQGSYEQYF; CDR3 DNA: TGTGCCAGCTCACAAAACCAAGGACAGGGCTCCTACGAGCAGTACTTC
V gene: TRBV4-1; D gene: .; clone size: few; J gene: TRBJ1-3; CDR3 protein: CASSQPTGSSGNTIYF; CDR3 DNA: TGCGCCAGCAGCCAACCCACCGGGAGCTCTGGAAACACCATATATTTT
V gene: TRBV14; D gene: .; clone size: .; J gene: TRBJ1-1; CDR3 protein: CASSQVVGAGIFF; CDR3 DNA: .
V gene: TRBV18; D gene: .; clone size: .; J gene: TRBJ1-1; CDR3 protein: CASSPEGGLKPNEAFF; CDR3 DNA: TGTGCCAGCTCACCTGAGGGCGGACTCAAACCGAATGAAGCTTTCTTT
V gene: TRBV5-8; D gene: TRBD1; clone size: .; J gene: TRBJ2-3; CDR3 protein: CASSFVNSARGSDTQYF; CDR3 DNA: TGTGCCAGCAGCTTCGTTAACTCGGCCAGGGGGTCAGATACGCAGTATTTT
V gene: TRBV27; D gene: .; clone size: .; J gene: TRBJ1-6; CDR3 protein: CASLTTENYNSPLHF; CDR3 DNA: TGTGCCAGTCTAACGACAGAAAACTATAATTCACCCCTCCACTTT
V gene: TRBV15; D gene: TRBD1; clone size: .; J gene: TRBJ1-2; CDR3 protein: CATSSGQGSGNYGYTF; CDR3 DNA: TGTGCCACCAGCAGTGGACAGGGGTCGGGTAACTATGGCTACACCTTC
V gene: TRBV27; D gene: TRBD1; clone size: once; J gene: TRBJ1-2; CDR3 protein: CASSHREGAGNYGYTF; CDR3 DNA: TGTGCCAGCAGTCACCGGGAGGGGGCGGGGAACTATGGCTACACCTTC
V gene: TRBV4-1; D gene: .; clone size: .; J gene: TRBJ1-1; CDR3 protein: CASTTGWGLSTEAFF; CDR3 DNA: TGCGCCAGCACCACCGGTTGGGGGCTGAGCACTGAAGCTTTCTTT
V gene: TRBV6-5; D gene: TRBD2; clone size: .; J gene: TRBJ2-7; CDR3 protein: CATTSSGANSYEQYF; CDR3 DNA: TGTGCCACAACCAGTAGCGGGGCCAACTCCTACGAGCAGTACTTC
V gene: TRBV5-1; D gene: .; clone size: .; J gene: TRBJ1-2; CDR3 protein: CASSLTGLNYGYTF; CDR3 DNA: TGCGCCAGCAGCCTGACGGGATTAAACTATGGCTACACCTTC
V gene: TRBV12-3/TRBV12-4; D gene: TRBD1; clone size: .; J gene: TRBJ1-5; CDR3 protein: CAISTGSGPQHF; CDR3 DNA: TGTGCCATCTCGACAGGGAGTGGGCCCCAGCATTTT
V gene: TRBV28; D gene: TRBD1; clone size: .; J gene: TRBJ2-7; CDR3 protein: CASGPRDRKYF; CDR3 DNA: TGTGCCAGCGGGCCTCGGGACAGGAAGTACTTC
V gene: TRBV5-1; D gene: TRBD1; clone size: .; J gene: TRBJ1-5; CDR3 protein: CASSLDAGQGDQPQHF; CDR3 DNA: TGCGCCAGCAGCTTGGATGCCGGACAGGGTGATCAGCCCCAGCATTTT
V gene: TRBV6-5; D gene: .; clone size: once; J gene: TRBJ2-7; CDR3 protein: CASSYRYASDEQYF; CDR3 DNA: TGTGCCAGCAGTTACCGGTACGCCTCCGACGAGCAGTACTTC
V gene: TRBV9; D gene: TRBD1; clone size: .; J gene: TRBJ1-3; CDR3 protein: CASSVPTGLGNTIYF; CDR3 DNA: TGTGCCAGCAGCGTTCCGACAGGGCTTGGAAACACCATATATTTT
V gene: TRBV6-6; D gene: TRBD1; clone size: .; J gene: TRBJ1-2; CDR3 protein: CASRSQGYGYTF; CDR3 DNA: TGTGCCAGCAGATCACAGGGGTATGGCTACACCTTC
V gene: TRBV2; D gene: .; clone size: .; J gene: TRBJ1-2; CDR3 protein: CASSRLLSLANYGYTF; CDR3 DNA: TGTGCCAGCTCCCGCCTCCTCTCTTTAGCTAACTATGGCTACACCTTC
V gene: TRBV20-1; D gene: .; clone size: few; J gene: TRBJ1-2; CDR3 protein: CSARSGYGYTF; CDR3 DNA: TGCAGTGCTAGGTCAGGGTATGGCTACACCTTC
V gene: TRBV3-1/TRBV3-2; D gene: TRBD1; clone size: .; J gene: TRBJ2-5; CDR3 protein: CASISTGVQETQYF; CDR3 DNA: TGTGCCAGCATCTCGACAGGGGTTCAAGAGACCCAGTACTTC
V gene: TRBV18; D gene: TRBD1; clone size: .; J gene: TRBJ2-5; CDR3 protein: CASSPLRGYQETQYF; CDR3 DNA: TGTGCCAGCTCGCCTCTCAGGGGGTACCAAGAGACCCAGTACTTC
V gene: TRBV11-3; D gene: TRBD1; clone size: .; J gene: TRBJ2-3; CDR3 protein: CASSQDRGTDTQYF; CDR3 DNA: TGTGCCAGCAGCCAAGACAGGGGTACAGATACGCAGTATTTT
V gene: TRBV2; D gene: .; clone size: .; J gene: TRBJ1-2; CDR3 protein: CASSVYSYGYTF; CDR3 DNA: TGTGCCAGCAGTGTGTATAGCTATGGCTACACCTTC
V gene: TRBV5-6; D gene: .; clone size: .; J gene: TRBJ1-6; CDR3 protein: CASSLGFGGTYNSPLHF; CDR3 DNA: TGTGCCAGCAGCTTGGGCTTTGGCGGTACCTATAATTCACCCCTCCACTTT
V gene: TRBV27; D gene: TRBD1; clone size: .; J gene: TRBJ2-2; CDR3 protein: CASSFPAGGAGELFF; CDR3 DNA: TGTGCCAGCAGTTTCCCCGCAGGGGGTGCCGGGGAGCTGTTTTTT
V gene: TRBV5-1; D gene: TRBD2; clone size: .; J gene: TRBJ2-3; CDR3 protein: CASRPVAGSTDTQYF; CDR3 DNA: TGCGCCAGCCGTCCGGTAGCGGGGAGCACAGATACGCAGTATTTT
V gene: TRBV9; D gene: .; clone size: .; J gene: TRBJ1-5; CDR3 protein: CASSVGPKAGNNQPQHF; CDR3 DNA: TGTGCCAGCAGCGTAGGTCCCAAGGCAGGGAATAATCAGCCCCAGCATTTT
V gene: TRBV2; D gene: TRBD2; clone size: few; J gene: TRBJ2-7; CDR3 protein: CASSRAAGIYEQYF; CDR3 DNA: TGTGCCAGCAGTAGAGCAGCGGGGATCTACGAGCAGTACTTC
V gene: TRBV19; D gene: TRBD1; clone size: .; J gene: TRBJ2-2; CDR3 protein: CASSVQRGQGTGELFF; CDR3 DNA: TGTGCCAGTAGTGTTCAAAGGGGGCAAGGCACCGGGGAGCTGTTTTTT
V gene: TRBV5-1; D gene: TRBD1; clone size: .; J gene: TRBJ2-1; CDR3 protein: CASSLVQGANNEQFF; CDR3 DNA: TGCGCCAGCAGCTTGGTTCAGGGGGCGAATAATGAGCAGTTCTTC
V gene: TRBV7-9; D gene: .; clone size: .; J gene: TRBJ1-2; CDR3 protein: CASSLVGVSYGYTF; CDR3 DNA: TGTGCCAGCAGCTTAGTGGGAGTTTCTTATGGCTACACCTTC